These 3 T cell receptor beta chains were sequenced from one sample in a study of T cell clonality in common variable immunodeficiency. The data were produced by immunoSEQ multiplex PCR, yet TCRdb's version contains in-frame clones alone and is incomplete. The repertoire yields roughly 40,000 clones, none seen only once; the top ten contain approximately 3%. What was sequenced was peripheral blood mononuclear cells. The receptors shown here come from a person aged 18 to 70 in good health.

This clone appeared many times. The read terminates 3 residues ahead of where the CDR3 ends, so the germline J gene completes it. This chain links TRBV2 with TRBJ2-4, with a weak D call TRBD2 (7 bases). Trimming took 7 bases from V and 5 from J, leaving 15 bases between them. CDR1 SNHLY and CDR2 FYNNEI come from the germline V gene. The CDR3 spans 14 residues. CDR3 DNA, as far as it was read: TGTGCCAGCATAAAGGGGGGGCGACAAAACATT. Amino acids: CASIKGGRQNI. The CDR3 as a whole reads CASIKGGRQNIQYF. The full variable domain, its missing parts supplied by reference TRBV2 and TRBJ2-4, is EPEVTQTPSHQVTQMGQEVILRCVPISNHLYFYWYRQILGQKVEFLVSFYNNEISEKSEIFDDQFSVERPDGSNFTLKIRSTKLEDSAMYFCASIKGGRQNIQYFGAGTRLSVL.

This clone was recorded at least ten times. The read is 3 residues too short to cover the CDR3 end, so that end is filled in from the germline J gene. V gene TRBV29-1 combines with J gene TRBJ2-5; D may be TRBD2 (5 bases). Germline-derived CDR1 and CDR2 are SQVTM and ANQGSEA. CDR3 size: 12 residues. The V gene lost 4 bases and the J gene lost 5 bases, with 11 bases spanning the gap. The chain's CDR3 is CSVATTGETQYF. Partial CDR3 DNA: TGCAGCGTTGCCACCACGGGGGAGACC.

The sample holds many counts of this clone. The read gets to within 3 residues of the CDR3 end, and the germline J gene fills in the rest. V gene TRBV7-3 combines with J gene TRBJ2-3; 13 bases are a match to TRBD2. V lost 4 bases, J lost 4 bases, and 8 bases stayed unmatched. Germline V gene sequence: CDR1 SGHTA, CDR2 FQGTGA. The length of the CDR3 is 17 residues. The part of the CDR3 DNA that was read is TGTGCCAGCAGCTACATTCCCGGGACTAGCGGGGCAGATACG. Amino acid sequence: CASSYIPGTSGADT. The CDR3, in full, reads CASSYIPGTSGADTQYF.